A selection of T cell receptor beta chains follows, all from one sample in a study of memory CD4+ T cells and cytomegalovirus serostatus. Some clones are missing from TCRdb's copy, which holds only in-frame ones; the method was immunoSEQ multiplex PCR. Here the sample spans tens of thousands of clones, about 76% being singletons. Material for sequencing was memory CD4+ T cells from blood. The receptors derive from an adult in good health and CMV-seronegative. Some clones in this sample may be carry-over from other donors' samples. CDR3s include the opening cysteine and the closing phenylalanine or tryptophan. A D gene is named only where the DNA matches it firmly. Clone size is not always given. Where it is, it says once, few, many or a class for expanded clones.

j_gene	abundance	v_gene	d_gene	CDR3nt	CDR3aa
TRBJ1-1	-	TRBV5-6	TRBD1	TGTGCCAGCAGCCCAGGGGGGTATACTGAAGCTTTCTTT	CASSPGGYTEAFF
TRBJ1-6	once	TRBV6-6	TRBD1	TGTGCCAGCAGTTACCCGGGACAGCCGACCCTCCACTTT	CASSYPGQPTLHF
TRBJ2-5	-	TRBV28	-	TGTGCCAGCAGTTTCGGGACTTCAGTCGCCGGGACCCAGTACTTC	CASSFGTSVAGTQYF
TRBJ2-1	-	TRBV7-2	TRBD1	TGTGCCAGCAGCTCGAACAGGGGCAATGAGCAGTTCTTC	CASSSNRGNEQFF
TRBJ2-1	-	TRBV6-4	TRBD2	TGTGCCAGCAGTGACAAGCTAGCGGGAGATAGGTTCTTC	CASSDKLAGDRFF
TRBJ2-5	-	TRBV18	-	TGTGCCAGCTCACCACCGCAGAGAACTCTGGGGGTATTTATCCAAGAGACCCAGTACTTC	CASSPPQRTLGVFIQETQYF
TRBJ2-6	-	TRBV19	-	TGTGCCAGTACTCTGGTCTCTGGGGCCAACGTCCTGACTTTC	CASTLVSGANVLTF
TRBJ2-2	-	TRBV5-4	-	TGTGCCAGCAGCTTGGGGCAGGGTCTGCCCGGGGAGCTGTTTTTT	CASSLGQGLPGELFF
TRBJ2-1	once	TRBV28	-	TGTGCCAGCACCACTGGAGGGGGGGAATACAATGAGCAGTTCTTC	CASTTGGGEYNEQFF
TRBJ1-3	few	TRBV15	TRBD1	TGTGCCACCAGCAGAGGCAACAGGGGTATCTCTGGAAACACCATATATTTT	CATSRGNRGISGNTIYF
TRBJ1-1	-	TRBV10-1	TRBD1	TGCGCCAGCAGTCATGGGACAGGGGGGAACACTGAAGCTTTCTTT	CASSHGTGGNTEAFF
TRBJ2-5	-	TRBV18	-	TGTGCCAGCTCACCACGGGGGGAGACCCAGTACTTC	CASSPRGETQYF
TRBJ2-2	-	TRBV5-1	-	TGCGCCAGCAGCTTGGATCCGAACACCGGGGAGCTGTTTTTT	CASSLDPNTGELFF
TRBJ2-2	few	TRBV21-1	-	TGTGCCAGCATGTCGACTAGCGGGGCGAACACCGGGGAGCTGTTTTTT	CASMSTSGANTGELFF
TRBJ1-1	-	TRBV6-5	-	TGTGCCAGCAGAGCCCCCGGGACTGAAGCTTTCTTT	CASRAPGTEAFF
TRBJ2-7	-	TRBV6-1	-	TGTGCCAGCAGTGAACGAAGAGAGCAGTACTTC	CASSERREQYF
TRBJ1-1	few	TRBV6-1	-	TGTGCCAGCAGTGCAGGGGTGAACACTGAAGCTTTCTTT	CASSAGVNTEAFF
TRBJ2-3	-	TRBV9	TRBD1	TGTGCCAGCAGCCACTCGACAGGGAGTACAACAGATACGCAGTATTTT	CASSHSTGSTTDTQYF
TRBJ1-1	-	TRBV7-2	-	TGTGCCAGCAGCTTATTCGGAAAGGACACTGAAGCTTTCTTT	CASSLFGKDTEAFF
TRBJ1-5	medium-sized	TRBV5-5	-	TGTGCCAGCAGCTTACTAATGGACAGTAGCAATCAGCCCCAGCATTTT	CASSLLMDSSNQPQHF
TRBJ2-1	-	TRBV4-1	TRBD1	TGCGCCAGCAGCCGGGACAGGGGTCCTTCCTACAATGAGCAGTTCTTC	CASSRDRGPSYNEQFF
TRBJ2-5	-	TRBV6-1	TRBD1	TGTGCCAGCAGCCTAGACAGGGGTCAAGAGACCCAGTACTTC	CASSLDRGQETQYF
TRBJ2-7	-	TRBV9	-	TGTGCCAGCAGCCCCCAAAGGCAGGGCTTTGACGAGCAGTACTTC	CASSPQRQGFDEQYF
TRBJ1-2	-	TRBV11-2	-	TGTGCCAGCAGTTTGGGCGGCCAGGGGAACTATGGCTACACCTTC	CASSLGGQGNYGYTF
TRBJ2-2	few	TRBV2	TRBD1	TGTGCCAGCAGAAGGGACAGCAACACCGGGGAGCTGTTTTTT	CASRRDSNTGELFF
TRBJ1-4	once	TRBV9	-	TGTGCCAGCAGCGTAGGTCGTTCAGGGCCTAATGAAAAACTGTTTTTT	CASSVGRSGPNEKLFF
TRBJ1-4	-	TRBV6-6	TRBD1	TGTGCCAGCAGTACCCCGGGACAGGAGAATGAAAAACTGTTTTTT	CASSTPGQENEKLFF